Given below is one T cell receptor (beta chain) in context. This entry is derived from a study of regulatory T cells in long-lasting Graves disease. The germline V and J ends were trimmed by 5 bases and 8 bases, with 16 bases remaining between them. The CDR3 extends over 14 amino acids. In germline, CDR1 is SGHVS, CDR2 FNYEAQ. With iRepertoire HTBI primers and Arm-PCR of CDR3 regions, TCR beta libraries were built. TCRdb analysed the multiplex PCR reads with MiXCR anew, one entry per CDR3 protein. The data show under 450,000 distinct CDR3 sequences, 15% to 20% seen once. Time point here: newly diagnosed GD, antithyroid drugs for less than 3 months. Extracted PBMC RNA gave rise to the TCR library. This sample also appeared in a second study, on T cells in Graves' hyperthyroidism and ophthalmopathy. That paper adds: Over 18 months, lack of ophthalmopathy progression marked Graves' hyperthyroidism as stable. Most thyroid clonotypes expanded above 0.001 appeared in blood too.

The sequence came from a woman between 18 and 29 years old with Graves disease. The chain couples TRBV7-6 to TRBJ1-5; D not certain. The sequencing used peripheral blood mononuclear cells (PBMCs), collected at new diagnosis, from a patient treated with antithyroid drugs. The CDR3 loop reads CASSADTLHKPQHF. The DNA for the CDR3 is TGTGCCAGCAGCGCCGACACCCTACACAAGCCCCAGCATTTT.